This passage covers 18 T cell receptor beta chains from one sample sequenced in a study of blood T cells in healthy people across ages. The use of a sample-barcoded 5' primer and a J-beta primer mix characterized a second PCR of roughly 6 to 11 cycles. Via MiXCR, TCRdb re-called the 5' RACE reads, giving one row per CDR3 protein. Of about 1.1 million distinct CDR3 sequences listed, 35% to 40% are singletons. The sequenced sample consisted of blood. The source is a man in his late teens or twenties in good health.

This clonotype was recorded a few times. At one boundary the junction diverges from the germline segment, which might be a read error. The chain joins TRBV9 to TRBJ2-3; D call uncertain. CDR3 length: 15 amino acids. Germline CDR1 SGDLS, CDR2 YYNGEE. CDR3 bases: TGTGCCAGCAGCGTAGAAGGCGGAAGCACAGATACGCGGTATTTT. Translating it yields CASSVEGGSTDTRYF.

This clonotype showed up just a few times. The V call is TRBV28, the J call TRBJ2-1; maybe TRBD1 (6 bases). Trimming stripped 1 base from V and 5 bases from J, with 12 bases between. CDR1 MDHEN and CDR2 SYDVKM come from the germline V gene. The CDR3 is 15 amino acids. CDR3 DNA sequence: TGTGCCAGCAGTTTATTACAGGGTGACCACAATGAGCAGTTCTTC. Amino acid sequence: CASSLLQGDHNEQFF.

This clonotype occurred once. The genes are TRBV5-6 and TRBJ1-1; tentatively, D is TRBD1 (5 bases). V lost 4 bases and J lost 2, with 18 bases in between. Germline V gene sequence: CDR1 SGHDT, CDR2 YYEEEE. This CDR3 region has 16 residues. CDR3 loop: CASSLLSPGPNTEAFF. In nucleotides, the CDR3 is TGTGCCAGCAGCCTTCTCAGCCCGGGACCTAACACTGAAGCTTTCTTT.

The V and J genes are TRBV29-1 and TRBJ2-3, with 8 bases fitting TRBD2. This CDR3 spans 14 amino acids. Germline loops: CDR1 SQVTM, CDR2 ANQGSEA. V trimming: 1 base; J trimming: 5 bases; junction bases outside the gene matches: 5. DNA of the CDR3: TGCAGCGTTGAAGTAGCGGGGCTTCAAGATACGCAGTATTTT. Encoded protein: CSVEVAGLQDTQYF.

This clonotype was counted a single time. The junction departs from germline at one end; a sequencing error may be responsible. The rearrangement joins TRBV5-1 to TRBJ2-7, with 9 bases fitting TRBD2. This CDR3 has 14 amino acids. Germline V gene data show CDR1 as SGHRS and CDR2 as YFSETQ. In nucleotides, the CDR3 is TGCGCCAGCAGCTTTAGCGGGGGACCTTACGGGCAGTACTTC. Protein sequence: CASSFSGGPYGQYF. Combining the CDR3 with reference TRBV5-1 and TRBJ2-7 gives the whole variable domain KAGVTQTPRYLIKTRGQQVTLSCSPISGHRSVSWYQQTPGQGLQFLFEYFSETQRNKGNFPGRFSGRQFSNSRSEMNVSTLELGDSALYLCASSFSGGPYGQYFGPGTRLTVT.

V gene TRBV20-1 combines with J gene TRBJ1-5, with unresolved D. The CDR3 has 13 residues. V dropped 6 bases and J dropped 7 bases, with 16 bases sitting between them. Germline V gene sequence: CDR1 DFQATT, CDR2 SNEGSKA (reference sequence). CDR3 nucleotides: TGCAGTGCGATTACCGCCCGGACGCAGCCCCAGCATTTT. Translating gives CSAITARTQPQHF.

This chain joins TRBV30 and TRBJ1-1, with 8 nucleotides matching TRBD1. CDR1 is GTSNPN, CDR2 SVGIG, per germline (reference sequence). The CDR3 spans 13 residues. V lost 3 bases and J lost 4; bases outside the gene matches: 4. The CDR3 region has the DNA TGTGCCTGGAGCAGGGGGCGGGTCACTGAAGCTTTCTTT. Translating it yields CAWSRGRVTEAFF.

The sample holds a few counts of this clonotype. Here the CDR3 DNA reads TGTGCCAGCACCGACGGGGCTACGGCTTTCTTT. Its translation is CASTDGATAFF. The chain couples TRBV6-5 to TRBJ1-1; possibly TRBD1 for D (5 bases). CDR3 length: 11 amino acids. Germline CDR1 reads MNHEY; CDR2 reads SVGAGI. Trimming left V 7 bases short and J 11 bases short, with 14 bases between.

The chain carries TRBV3-1 and TRBJ1-5; D might be TRBD1 (5 bases). The CDR3 has 18 amino acids. V was pared by 0 bases and J by 2 bases, with 17 bases between. Germline CDR1 and CDR2: LGHDT and YNNKEL (reference sequence). The CDR3 loop reads CASSQDQGRVIGNQPQHF. DNA of the CDR3: TGTGCCAGCAGCCAAGATCAGGGCAGGGTTATCGGCAATCAGCCCCAGCATTTT.

The chain uses TRBV12-3 or TRBV12-4 and TRBJ1-1, with 8 bases identical to TRBD1. The J segment lost 9 bases and the V segment lost 6 bases, leaving 6 bases of the junction unmatched. The length of the CDR3 is 12 residues. CDR3 in DNA: TGTGCCAGCAGCCGGACAGGGCTCAAAGCTTTCTTT. This translates into CASSRTGLKAFF.

The chain couples TRBV2 to TRBJ2-7; D is possibly TRBD2 (5 bases). V lost 2 bases and J 3 bases, leaving 14 bases between the germline ends. This CDR3 region has 15 residues. The germline gives CDR1 SNHLY, CDR2 FYNNEI. CDR3 residues: CASSERGGAFYEQYF. The CDR3 DNA sequence: TGTGCCAGCAGTGAACGGGGTGGTGCTTTCTACGAGCAGTACTTC. The full variable domain, rest sourced from reference TRBV2 and TRBJ2-7, is EPEVTQTPSHQVTQMGQEVILRCVPISNHLYFYWYRQILGQKVEFLVSFYNNEISEKSEIFDDQFSVERPDGSNFTLKIRSTKLEDSAMYFCASSERGGAFYEQYFGPGTRLTVT.

This chain links TRBV29-1 with TRBJ2-3; weak D call: TRBD2 (7 bases). The CDR3 loop spans 17 amino acids. Trimming pared 1 base from V and 4 bases from J, leaving 21 bases between. The V gene's germline CDR1 is SQVTM and CDR2 ANQGSEA. The CDR3 DNA reads TGCAGCGTTGAAGTCCCCGGGGGAGGGGGGTTCCCAGATACGCAGTATTTT. This gives the protein CSVEVPGGGGFPDTQYF.

A note on this clonotype: A read error is possible here, since a much larger clone lies one base away. The rearrangement uses TRBV5-1 and TRBJ2-1; TRBD2 matches 12 bases. The germline V gene encodes CDR1 SGHRS and CDR2 YFSETQ. The junction had 5 bases not matched to a gene; V was cut back by 4 bases and J by 0 bases. The CDR3 loop spans 17 amino acids. The CDR3 sequence: CASSPRTSGDSYNEQFF. The CDR3 coding sequence is TGCGCCAGCAGCCCGCGGACTAGCGGGGACTCCTACAATGAGCAGTTCTTC. The variable domain in full, with the rest retrieved from reference TRBV5-1 and TRBJ2-1, is KAGVTQTPRYLIKTRGQQVTLSCSPISGHRSVSWYQQTPGQGLQFLFEYFSETQRNKGNFPGRFSGRQFSNSRSEMNVSTLELGDSALYLCASSPRTSGDSYNEQFFGPGTRLTVL.

The table lists this clonotype with a few counts. The chain has TRBV7-9 and TRBJ2-3; perhaps TRBD1 as D (6 bases). The length of the CDR3 is 15 residues. V lost 4 bases to trimming and J lost 2 bases, with 13 bases between them. Germline CDR1 is SEHNR and CDR2 is FQNEAQ (reference sequence). The CDR3 is CASSSPGHLTDTQYF. CDR3 bases: TGTGCCAGCAGCTCCCCGGGACACCTCACAGATACGCAGTATTTT.

The rearrangement links TRBV20-1 to TRBJ2-3, with TRBD1 matching over 7 bases. Losses at the gene ends were 4 bases for V and 6 bases for J; bases not matched to a gene: 7. This CDR3 spans 13 amino acids. The germline V gene encodes CDR1 DFQATT and CDR2 SNEGSKA (reference sequence). This chain's CDR3 is CSAKTGWGDTQYF. CDR3 sequence (DNA): TGCAGTGCTAAGACAGGGTGGGGGGATACGCAGTATTTT.

The chain joins TRBV2 to TRBJ2-3; D remains ambiguous. The CDR3 runs to 14 residues. The germline V gene encodes CDR1 SNHLY and CDR2 FYNNEI. V lost 6 bases to trimming and J lost 2 bases, with 12 bases between them. CDR3 protein: CASRETGVTDTQYF. The CDR3 DNA follows: TGTGCCAGCAGAGAGACTGGGGTCACAGATACGCAGTATTTT.

The chain carries TRBV2 and TRBJ1-3; no clear D gene. CDR3 length: 14 amino acids. CDR1 and CDR2 from the germline V gene are SNHLY and FYNNEI. V was cut by 6 bases and J by 0 bases, with 9 bases left in between. The CDR3 region is CASSRALSGNTIYF. The CDR3 DNA follows: TGTGCCAGCAGCCGGGCCCTCTCTGGAAACACCATATATTTT.

The genes are TRBV12-3 or TRBV12-4 and TRBJ1-1; D is uncertain. The CDR3 totals 14 residues. V dropped 6 bases and J dropped 5 bases, with 16 bases sitting between them. DNA of the CDR3: TGTGCCAGCAGGTATTATACATCCGCTACTGAAGCTTTCTTT. Encoded protein: CASRYYTSATEAFF.